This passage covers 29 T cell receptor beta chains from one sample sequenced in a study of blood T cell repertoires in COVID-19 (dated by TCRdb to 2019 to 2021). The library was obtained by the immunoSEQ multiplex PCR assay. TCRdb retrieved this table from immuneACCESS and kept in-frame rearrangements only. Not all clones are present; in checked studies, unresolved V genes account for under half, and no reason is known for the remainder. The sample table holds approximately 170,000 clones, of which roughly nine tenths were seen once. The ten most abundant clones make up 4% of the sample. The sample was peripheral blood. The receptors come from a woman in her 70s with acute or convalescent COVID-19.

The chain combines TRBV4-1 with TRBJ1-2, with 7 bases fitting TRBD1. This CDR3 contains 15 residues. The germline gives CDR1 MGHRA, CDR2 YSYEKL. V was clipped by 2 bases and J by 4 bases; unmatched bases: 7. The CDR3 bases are TGCGCCAGCAGCCAACCCACAGGGGCTACCTATGGCTACACCTTC. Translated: CASSQPTGATYGYTF.

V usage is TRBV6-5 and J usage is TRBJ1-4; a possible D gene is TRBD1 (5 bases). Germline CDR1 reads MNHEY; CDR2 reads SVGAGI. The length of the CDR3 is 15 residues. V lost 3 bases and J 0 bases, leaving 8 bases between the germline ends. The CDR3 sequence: CASSYSTATNEKLFF. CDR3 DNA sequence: TGTGCCAGCAGTTATTCGACAGCAACTAATGAAAAACTGTTTTTT.

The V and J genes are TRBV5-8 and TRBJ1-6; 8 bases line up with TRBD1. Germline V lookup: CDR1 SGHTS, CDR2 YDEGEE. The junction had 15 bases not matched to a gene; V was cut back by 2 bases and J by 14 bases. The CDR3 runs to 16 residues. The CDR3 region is CASSFPQGASMLTLHF. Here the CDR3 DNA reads TGTGCCAGCAGCTTCCCCCAGGGGGCGAGTATGTTGACCCTCCACTTT.

For the CDR3, the DNA is TGTGCCATCAGTCCCACCCAGGGTCTAAAGATTGGGGCCGGGGAGCTGTTTTTT. Translated: CAISPTQGLKIGAGELFF. The chain joins TRBV10-3 to TRBJ2-2, with a weak D call TRBD1 (5 bases). Germline CDR1 is ENHRY and CDR2 is SYGVKD. With 5 bases removed from V and 6 bases from J, the gap between germline ends came to 25 bases. The CDR3 sequence is 18 residues long.

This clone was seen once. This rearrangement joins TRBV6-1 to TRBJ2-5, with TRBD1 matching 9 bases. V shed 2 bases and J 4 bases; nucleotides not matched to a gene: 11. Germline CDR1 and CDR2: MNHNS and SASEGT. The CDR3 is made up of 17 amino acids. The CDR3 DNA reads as TGTGCCAGCAGTGAACTGGGGACAGGGAAGTCCGGAGAGACCCAGTACTTC. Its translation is CASSELGTGKSGETQYF.

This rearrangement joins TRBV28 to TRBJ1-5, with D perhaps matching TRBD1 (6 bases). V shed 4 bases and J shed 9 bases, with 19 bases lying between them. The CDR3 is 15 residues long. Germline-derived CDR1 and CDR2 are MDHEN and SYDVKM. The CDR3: CASSSGHRVIGPQHF. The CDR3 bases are TGTGCCAGCAGTTCGGGACACCGCGTAATAGGGCCCCAGCATTTT.

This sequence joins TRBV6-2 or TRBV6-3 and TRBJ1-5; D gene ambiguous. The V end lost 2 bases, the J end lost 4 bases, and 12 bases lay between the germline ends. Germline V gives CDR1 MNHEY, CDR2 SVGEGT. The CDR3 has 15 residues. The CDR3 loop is CASSYGEAMNQPQHF. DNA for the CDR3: TGTGCCAGCAGTTACGGGGAGGCGATGAATCAGCCCCAGCATTTT.

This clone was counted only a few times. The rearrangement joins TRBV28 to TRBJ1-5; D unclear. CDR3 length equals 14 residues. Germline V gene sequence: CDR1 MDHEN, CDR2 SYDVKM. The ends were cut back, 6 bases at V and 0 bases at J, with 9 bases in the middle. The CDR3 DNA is TGTGCCAGCAGAGACTCCTATAGCAATCAGCCCCAGCATTTT. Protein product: CASRDSYSNQPQHF.

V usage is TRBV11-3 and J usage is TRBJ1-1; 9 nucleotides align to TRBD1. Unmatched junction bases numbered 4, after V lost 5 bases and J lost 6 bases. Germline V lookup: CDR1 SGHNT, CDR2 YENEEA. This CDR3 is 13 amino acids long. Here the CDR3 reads CASSMRTGAEAFF. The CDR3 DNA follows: TGTGCCAGCAGCATGAGGACAGGGGCTGAAGCTTTCTTT. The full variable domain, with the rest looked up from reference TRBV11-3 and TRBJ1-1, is EAGVVQSPRYKIIEKKQPVAFWCNPISGHNTLYWYLQNLGQGPELLIRYENEEAVDDSQLPKDRFSAERLKGVDSTLKIQPAELGDSAVYLCASSMRTGAEAFFGQGTRLTVV.

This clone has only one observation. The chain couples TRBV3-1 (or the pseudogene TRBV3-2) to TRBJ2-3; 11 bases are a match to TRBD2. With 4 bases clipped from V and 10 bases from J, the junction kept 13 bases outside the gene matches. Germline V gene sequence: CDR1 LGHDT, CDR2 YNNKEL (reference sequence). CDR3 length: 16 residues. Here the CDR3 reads CASSLPLAGGPRAQYF. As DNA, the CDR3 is TGTGCCAGCAGCCTCCCCTTAGCGGGAGGGCCGAGGGCGCAGTATTTT.

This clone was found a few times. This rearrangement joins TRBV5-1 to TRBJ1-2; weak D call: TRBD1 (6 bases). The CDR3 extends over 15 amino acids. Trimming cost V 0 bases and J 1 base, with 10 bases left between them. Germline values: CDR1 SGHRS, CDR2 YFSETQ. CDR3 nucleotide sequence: TGCGCCAGCAGCTTGGAAACAGGGAATAACTATGGCTACACCTTC. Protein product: CASSLETGNNYGYTF.

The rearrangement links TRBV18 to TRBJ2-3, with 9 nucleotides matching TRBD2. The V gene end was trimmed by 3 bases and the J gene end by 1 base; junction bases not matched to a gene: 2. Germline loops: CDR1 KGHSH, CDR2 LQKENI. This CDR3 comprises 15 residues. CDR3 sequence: CASSPKRGGTDTQYF. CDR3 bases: TGTGCCAGCTCACCGAAGCGGGGGGGCACAGATACGCAGTATTTT.

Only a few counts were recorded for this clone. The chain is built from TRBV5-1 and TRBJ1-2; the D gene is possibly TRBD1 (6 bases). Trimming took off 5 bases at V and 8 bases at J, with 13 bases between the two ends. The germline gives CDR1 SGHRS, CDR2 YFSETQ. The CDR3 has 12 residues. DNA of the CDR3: TGCGCCAGCAGACAGGGCCCGGAGGGCTACACCTTC. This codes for CASRQGPEGYTF. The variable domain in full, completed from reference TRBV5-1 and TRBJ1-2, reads KAGVTQTPRYLIKTRGQQVTLSCSPISGHRSVSWYQQTPGQGLQFLFEYFSETQRNKGNFPGRFSGRQFSNSRSEMNVSTLELGDSALYLCASRQGPEGYTFGSGTRLTVV.

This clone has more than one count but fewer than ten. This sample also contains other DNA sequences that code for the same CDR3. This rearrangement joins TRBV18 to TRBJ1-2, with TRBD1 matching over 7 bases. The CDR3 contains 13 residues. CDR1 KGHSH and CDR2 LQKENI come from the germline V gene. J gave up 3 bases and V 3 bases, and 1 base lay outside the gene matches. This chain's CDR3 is CASSPGTDYGYTF. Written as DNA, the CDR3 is TGTGCCAGCTCACCCGGGACAGACTATGGCTACACCTTC.

The CDR3, as DNA: TGTGCCAGCTCACCGGGGACAGGCGGAAACACCATATATTTT. As protein: CASSPGTGGNTIYF. The chain carries TRBV18 and TRBJ1-3; 8 bases are shared with TRBD1. Germline CDR1 and CDR2: KGHSH and LQKENI. The CDR3 spans 14 residues. Trimming took 3 bases from V and 4 from J; bases not matched to a gene: 2.

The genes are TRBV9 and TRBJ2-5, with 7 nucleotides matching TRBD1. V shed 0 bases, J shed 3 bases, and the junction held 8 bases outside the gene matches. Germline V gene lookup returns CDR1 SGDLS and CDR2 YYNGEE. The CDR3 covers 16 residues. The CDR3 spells CASSVDPRGFEETQYF. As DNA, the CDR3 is TGTGCCAGCAGCGTAGACCCCAGGGGGTTCGAAGAGACCCAGTACTTC. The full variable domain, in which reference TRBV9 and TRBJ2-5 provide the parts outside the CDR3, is DSGVTQTPKHLITATGQRVTLRCSPRSGDLSVYWYQQSLDQGLQFLIQYYNGEERAKGNILERFSAQQFPDLHSELNLSSLELGDSALYFCASSVDPRGFEETQYFGPGTRLLVL.

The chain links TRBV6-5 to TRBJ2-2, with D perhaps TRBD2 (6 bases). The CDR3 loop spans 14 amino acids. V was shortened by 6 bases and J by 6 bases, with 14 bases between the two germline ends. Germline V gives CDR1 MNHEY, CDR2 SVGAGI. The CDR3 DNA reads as TGTGCCAGCAGCCTAAACGGGAGCCCCGGGGAGCTGTTTTTT. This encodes CASSLNGSPGELFF.

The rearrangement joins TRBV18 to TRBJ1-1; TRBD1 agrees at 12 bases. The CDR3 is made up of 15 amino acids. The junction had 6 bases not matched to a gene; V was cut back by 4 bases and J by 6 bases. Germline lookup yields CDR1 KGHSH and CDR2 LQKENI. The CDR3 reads CASSQGTGGTPEAFF. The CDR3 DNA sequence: TGTGCCAGCTCACAAGGGACAGGGGGCACACCTGAAGCTTTCTTT.

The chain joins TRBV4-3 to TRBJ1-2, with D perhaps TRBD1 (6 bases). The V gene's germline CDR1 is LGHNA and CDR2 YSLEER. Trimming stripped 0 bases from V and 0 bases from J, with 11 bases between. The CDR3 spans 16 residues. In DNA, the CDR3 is TGCGCCAGCAGCCAAGATTGGACAGCCTCTAACTATGGCTACACCTTC. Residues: CASSQDWTASNYGYTF.

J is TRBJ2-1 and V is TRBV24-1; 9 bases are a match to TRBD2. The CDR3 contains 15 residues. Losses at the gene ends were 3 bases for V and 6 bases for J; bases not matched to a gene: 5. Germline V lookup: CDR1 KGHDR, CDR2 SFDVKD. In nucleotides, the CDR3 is TGTGCCACCAGTGATCCCGGGACTAGCACCAATGAGCAGTTCTTC. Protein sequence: CATSDPGTSTNEQFF.

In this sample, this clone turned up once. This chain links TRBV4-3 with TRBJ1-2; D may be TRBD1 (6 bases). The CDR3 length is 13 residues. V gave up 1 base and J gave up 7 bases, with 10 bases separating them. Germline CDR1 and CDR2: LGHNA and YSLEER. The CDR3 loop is CASSQVGGSGYTF. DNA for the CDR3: TGCGCCAGCAGCCAAGTTGGGGGCTCTGGCTACACCTTC.

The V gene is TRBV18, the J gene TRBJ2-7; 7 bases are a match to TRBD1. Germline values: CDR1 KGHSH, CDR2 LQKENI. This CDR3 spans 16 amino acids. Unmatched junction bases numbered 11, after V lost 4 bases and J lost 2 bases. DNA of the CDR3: TGTGCCAGCTCACGAAAGGGGACAGATTACGCCTACGAGCAGTACTTC. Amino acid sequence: CASSRKGTDYAYEQYF.

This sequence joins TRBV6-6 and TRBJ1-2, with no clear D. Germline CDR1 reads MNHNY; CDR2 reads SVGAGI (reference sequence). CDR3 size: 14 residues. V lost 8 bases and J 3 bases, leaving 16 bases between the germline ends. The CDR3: CASSPQSRDYGYTF. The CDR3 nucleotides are TGTGCCAGCTCCCCGCAGTCTCGGGACTATGGCTACACCTTC.

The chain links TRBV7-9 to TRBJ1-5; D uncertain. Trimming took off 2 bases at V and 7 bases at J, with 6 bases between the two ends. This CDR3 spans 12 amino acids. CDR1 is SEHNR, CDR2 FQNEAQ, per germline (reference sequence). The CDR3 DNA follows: TGTGCCAGCAGCTTATGGGAGCAGCCCCAGCATTTT. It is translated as CASSLWEQPQHF.

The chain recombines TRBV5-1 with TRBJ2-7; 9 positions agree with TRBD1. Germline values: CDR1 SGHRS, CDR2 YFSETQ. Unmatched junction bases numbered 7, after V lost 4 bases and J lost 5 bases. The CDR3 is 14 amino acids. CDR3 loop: CASSLPGTGNEQYF. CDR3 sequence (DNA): TGCGCCAGCAGCCTACCCGGGACAGGGAACGAGCAGTACTTC. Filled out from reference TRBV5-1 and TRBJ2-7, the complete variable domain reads KAGVTQTPRYLIKTRGQQVTLSCSPISGHRSVSWYQQTPGQGLQFLFEYFSETQRNKGNFPGRFSGRQFSNSRSEMNVSTLELGDSALYLCASSLPGTGNEQYFGPGTRLTVT.

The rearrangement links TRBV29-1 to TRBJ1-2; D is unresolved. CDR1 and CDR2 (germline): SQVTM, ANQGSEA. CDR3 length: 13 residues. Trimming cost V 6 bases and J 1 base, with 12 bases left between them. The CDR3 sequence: CSVGLGNNYGYTF. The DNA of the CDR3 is TGCAGCGTAGGCCTCGGGAATAACTATGGCTACACCTTC.

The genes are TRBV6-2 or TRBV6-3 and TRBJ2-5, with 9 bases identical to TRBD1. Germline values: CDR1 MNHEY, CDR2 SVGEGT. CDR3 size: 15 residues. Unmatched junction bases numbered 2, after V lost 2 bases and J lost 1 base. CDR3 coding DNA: TGTGCCAGCAGTTACGGGGGACAGGGCCAAGAGACCCAGTACTTC. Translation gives CASSYGGQGQETQYF.

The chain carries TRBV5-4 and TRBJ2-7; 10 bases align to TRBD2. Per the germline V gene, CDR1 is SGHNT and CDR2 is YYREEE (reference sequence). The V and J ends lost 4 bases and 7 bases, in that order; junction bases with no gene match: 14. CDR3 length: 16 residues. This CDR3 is CASSVPSGGTLDEQYF. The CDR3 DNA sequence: TGTGCCAGCAGCGTACCTAGCGGGGGCACGTTGGATGAGCAGTACTTC.

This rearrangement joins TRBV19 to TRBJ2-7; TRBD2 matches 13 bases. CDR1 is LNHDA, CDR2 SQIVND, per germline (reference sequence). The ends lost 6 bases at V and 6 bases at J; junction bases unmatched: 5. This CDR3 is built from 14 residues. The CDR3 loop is CASSAGLAGVEQYF. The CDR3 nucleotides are TGTGCCAGTAGCGCCGGACTAGCGGGAGTCGAGCAGTACTTC.